The 26 T cell receptor beta chains reported below all come from one sample, sequenced in a study of OX40 agonist ivuxolimab in advanced cancers. Assay: immunoSEQ multiplex PCR; the TCRdb copy retains only in-frame clones and omits some. Of 45,000 to 55,000 clones listed, approximately 91% were seen once; the top ten hold about 0.58%. Specimen: CD4+ or CD8+ T cells sorted from blood, collected in a trial of the OX40 agonist ivuxolimab. The origin of the receptors is an adult with an advanced solid tumor such as melanoma, head and neck, liver or kidney cancer.

This clone occurred once. DNA of the CDR3: TGTGCCAGCAGCTTAACAGGGGGAGGCTACGAGCAGTACTTC. Translation: CASSLTGGGYEQYF. This chain connects TRBV7-3 to TRBJ2-7, with D perhaps TRBD1 or TRBD2 (6 bases each). There are 14 residues in the CDR3. CDR1 is SGHTA, CDR2 FQGTGA, per germline. V lost 0 bases, J lost 3 bases, and 9 bases lay in between.

The genes are TRBV6-1 and TRBJ2-7; 7 bases agree with TRBD1. With 0 bases clipped from V and 5 bases from J, the junction kept 16 bases outside the gene matches. Germline values: CDR1 MNHNS, CDR2 SASEGT. The CDR3 is 18 amino acids. The CDR3 loop is CASSEAPPGQSSMNEQYF. Here the CDR3 DNA reads TGTGCCAGCAGTGAAGCGCCCCCGGGACAGTCCTCTATGAACGAGCAGTACTTC.

This chain uses TRBV11-2 with TRBJ2-5, with unresolved D. Germline CDR1 reads SGHAT; CDR2 reads FQNNGV. V was clipped by 3 bases and J by 3 bases, with 11 bases between them. This CDR3 is built from 14 residues. The chain's CDR3 is CASSLIPGKETQYF. As DNA, the CDR3 is TGTGCCAGCAGCTTGATACCGGGCAAAGAGACCCAGTACTTC.

The CDR3 nucleotides are TGCGCCAGCAGCCTGCGGGACTTGGATAACAATGAGCAGTTCTTC. Encoded protein: CASSLRDLDNNEQFF. This chain joins TRBV5-1 and TRBJ2-1; tentatively, D is TRBD2 (6 bases). V was trimmed by 4 bases and J by 5 bases, leaving 16 bases between them. CDR1 and CDR2 from the germline V gene are SGHRS and YFSETQ. The CDR3 totals 15 residues. The full variable domain, completed using reference TRBV5-1 and TRBJ2-1, is KAGVTQTPRYLIKTRGQQVTLSCSPISGHRSVSWYQQTPGQGLQFLFEYFSETQRNKGNFPGRFSGRQFSNSRSEMNVSTLELGDSALYLCASSLRDLDNNEQFFGPGTRLTVL.

The J gene is TRBJ2-1, the V gene TRBV7-9; a weak D match, TRBD2 (7 bases). Germline CDR1 reads SEHNR; CDR2 reads FQNEAQ (reference sequence). The CDR3 runs 11 residues. The ends were cut back, 11 bases at V and 7 bases at J, with 12 bases in the middle. The CDR3, as DNA: TGTGCCCCGGGGGGCGGAAATGAGCAGTTCTTC. Its translation: CAPGGGNEQFF.

The chain recombines TRBV18 with TRBJ2-5, with 7 bases aligning to TRBD1. With 2 bases clipped from V and 5 bases from J, the junction kept 8 bases outside the gene matches. Germline CDR1 and CDR2: KGHSH and LQKENI. The CDR3 loop spans 15 amino acids. CDR3 in DNA: TGTGCCAGCTCACCAGATGGCGGCAGGGGGGAGACCCAGTACTTC. Its translation is CASSPDGGRGETQYF. Together with reference TRBV18 and TRBJ2-5, the CDR3 gives the full variable domain: NAGVMQNPRHLVRRRGQEARLRCSPMKGHSHVYWYRQLPEEGLKFMVYLQKENIIDESGMPKERFSAEFPKEGPSILRIQQVVRGDSAAYFCASSPDGGRGETQYFGPGTRLLVL.

The rearrangement uses TRBV7-9 and TRBJ2-3; 13 bases are a match to TRBD2. The length of the CDR3 is 16 residues. The V segment lost 3 bases and the J segment 4 bases; nucleotides outside the gene matches: 4. The germline V gene encodes CDR1 SEHNR and CDR2 FQNEAQ (reference sequence). The CDR3 DNA sequence: TGTGCCAGCAGCTTGGCGGGACTAGCGGGATCAGATACGCAGTATTTT. It specifies CASSLAGLAGSDTQYF. Full variable domain (rest looked up from reference TRBV7-9 and TRBJ2-3): DTGVSQNPRHKITKRGQNVTFRCDPISEHNRLYWYRQTLGQGPEFLTYFQNEAQLEKSRLLSDRFSAERPKGSFSTLEIQRTEQGDSAMYLCASSLAGLAGSDTQYFGPGTRLTVL.

The chain carries TRBV11-2 and TRBJ2-5; D might be TRBD1 or TRBD2, each matching 5 bases. The CDR3 is 14 amino acids. Per germline, CDR1 SGHAT and CDR2 FQNNGV. Trimming pared 4 bases from V and 5 bases from J, leaving 14 bases between. Written as DNA, the CDR3 is TGTGCCAGCAGCTCGTCCGGGGACGTGGAGACCCAGTACTTC. It translates to CASSSSGDVETQYF. The full variable domain, rest sourced from reference TRBV11-2 and TRBJ2-5, is EAGVAQSPRYKIIEKRQSVAFWCNPISGHATLYWYQQILGQGPKLLIQFQNNGVVDDSQLPKDRFSAERLKGVDSTLKIQPAKLEDSAVYLCASSSSGDVETQYFGPGTRLLVL.

The rearrangement uses TRBV18 and TRBJ1-2; 7 bases match TRBD1. The CDR3 totals 16 residues. Germline trimming cut 0 bases from V and 0 bases from J; bases unmatched to any gene: 4. Germline CDR1 and CDR2: KGHSH and LQKENI. Here the CDR3 DNA reads TGTGCCAGCTCACCACCCCCGGGACAGCCTAACTATGGCTACACCTTC. It yields the protein CASSPPPGQPNYGYTF. The complete variable domain, with remaining parts taken from reference TRBV18 and TRBJ1-2, reads NAGVMQNPRHLVRRRGQEARLRCSPMKGHSHVYWYRQLPEEGLKFMVYLQKENIIDESGMPKERFSAEFPKEGPSILRIQQVVRGDSAAYFCASSPPPGQPNYGYTFGSGTRLTVV.

This chain joins TRBV7-3 and TRBJ2-1, with 7 bases that match TRBD2. The CDR3 is 15 residues long. Trimming cost V 1 base and J 5 bases; bases outside gene matches: 5. Germline loops: CDR1 SGHTA, CDR2 FQGTGA. The CDR3: CASSLNSGLNNEQFF. The CDR3 nucleotides read TGTGCCAGCAGCTTAAATAGCGGGCTAAACAATGAGCAGTTCTTC.

The CDR3 DNA reads TGTGCCAGCAGCGTGGACAGGGTCCACGAGCAGTACTTC. Protein: CASSVDRVHEQYF. This chain links TRBV5-4 with TRBJ2-7; 8 bases are a match to TRBD1. Germline-derived CDR1 and CDR2 are SGHNT and YYREEE (reference sequence). The CDR3 loop spans 13 amino acids. J gave up 5 bases and V 4 bases, and 5 bases lay outside the gene matches.

Comments on this clone: The identical CDR3 is also encoded by other nucleotide sequences in the sample. This rearrangement joins TRBV5-6 to TRBJ2-3, with 12 nucleotides matching TRBD2. CDR3 size: 16 residues. Germline CDR1 SGHDT, CDR2 YYEEEE. V lost 4 bases and J lost 2; bases outside the gene matches: 5. The CDR3 loop reads CASSTLAGGYTDTQYF. The CDR3 DNA reads as TGTGCCAGCAGCACGCTAGCGGGAGGGTACACAGATACGCAGTATTTT.

The V gene is TRBV7-9, the J gene TRBJ1-1, with a possible D match to TRBD1 (5 bases). Deletions cut 1 base from V and 10 bases from J, with 10 bases between. This CDR3 is 12 amino acids long. Germline CDR1 reads SEHNR; CDR2 reads FQNEAQ (reference sequence). CDR3 residues: CASSLVGAVAFF. CDR3 bases: TGTGCCAGCAGCTTAGTTGGGGCTGTAGCTTTCTTT.

This chain connects TRBV6-5 to TRBJ2-5; 9 positions match TRBD1. Germline loops: CDR1 MNHEY, CDR2 SVGAGI. Trimming took 6 bases from V and 4 from J; bases not matched to a gene: 6. The CDR3 loop spans 14 amino acids. CDR3 sequence reads: CASRNTGGRETQYF. The DNA of the CDR3 is TGTGCCAGCAGAAACACAGGGGGCAGAGAGACCCAGTACTTC.

This chain connects TRBV18 to TRBJ2-5, with a possible D match to TRBD1 (6 bases). This CDR3 is 15 amino acids long. Trimming removed 3 bases from V and 1 base from J, with 12 bases in between. Germline V CDR1 and CDR2: KGHSH, LQKENI. This chain's CDR3 is CASSPTGSTQETQYF. The CDR3 nucleotides read TGTGCCAGCTCACCTACAGGGTCGACCCAAGAGACCCAGTACTTC.

About this clone itself: Other DNA sequences within the sample encode an identical CDR3. The chain employs TRBV5-1 and TRBJ2-5; D ambiguous. Germline CDR1 is SGHRS and CDR2 is YFSETQ. V lost 4 bases and J 1 base, leaving 2 bases between the germline ends. This CDR3 is built from 11 residues. CDR3 in DNA: TGCGCCAGCAGCCTCCAAGAGACCCAGTACTTC. Protein sequence: CASSLQETQYF.

This chain links TRBV6-5 with TRBJ2-7, with no clear D. V lost 6 bases to trimming and J lost 6 bases, with 18 bases between them. CDR3 length: 14 amino acids. CDR1 MNHEY and CDR2 SVGAGI come from the germline V gene. This CDR3 reads CASSPQWQRREQYF. CDR3 nucleotides: TGTGCCAGCAGCCCCCAATGGCAGAGGCGCGAGCAGTACTTC.

The V gene is TRBV7-2, the J gene TRBJ2-1, with 13 bases that match TRBD2. V lost 4 bases, J lost 7 bases, and 4 bases stayed unmatched. Germline CDR1 is SGHTA and CDR2 is FQGNSA. CDR3 length: 15 residues. CDR3 in DNA: TGTGCCAGCAGCTCGACTAGCGGGAGGCGGAATGAGCAGTTCTTC. Translation: CASSSTSGRRNEQFF.

The chain joins TRBV6-5 to TRBJ2-1, with D perhaps matching TRBD2 (5 bases). Between the trimmed V and J ends, which lost 0 bases and 11 bases, there was a span of 14 bases. This CDR3 region has 14 residues. Germline values: CDR1 MNHEY, CDR2 SVGAGI. The CDR3 loop is CASSYSGVGLKQFF. CDR3 DNA sequence: TGTGCCAGCAGTTACTCCGGGGTAGGCTTGAAGCAGTTCTTC.

This chain links TRBV19 with TRBJ1-6, with D possibly being TRBD1 (5 bases). This CDR3 contains 12 residues. Germline V CDR1 and CDR2: LNHDA, SQIVND (reference sequence). Trimming took off 6 bases at V and 13 bases at J, with 13 bases between the two ends. CDR3 DNA: TGTGCCAGTAGCGACAGCCTGGTGCCCCTCCACTTT. Translation: CASSDSLVPLHF.

The chain joins TRBV7-3 to TRBJ2-2; 12 bases match TRBD2. Germline assignment: CDR1 SGHTA and CDR2 FQGTGA. V trimming: 4 bases; J trimming: 5 bases; junction bases outside the gene matches: 8. This CDR3 comprises 17 residues. As DNA, the CDR3 is TGTGCCAGCAGCTGGACTAGCGGGATGGGGCCTACCGGGGAGCTGTTTTTT. It codes for CASSWTSGMGPTGELFF.

This chain links TRBV10-3 with TRBJ1-5, with D possibly being TRBD1 (5 bases). Germline assignment: CDR1 ENHRY and CDR2 SYGVKD. The CDR3 consists of 14 residues. Trimming removed 4 bases from V and 4 bases from J, with 11 bases in between. CDR3 nucleotides: TGTGCCATCAGTGGCTCGGCAGGGAATCAGCCCCAGCATTTT. As protein: CAISGSAGNQPQHF.

This clone appeared once. This CDR3 is CASSCLAGASEGETQYF. In DNA form, the CDR3 reads TGTGCCAGCAGCTGCCTAGCGGGAGCCTCCGAGGGAGAGACCCAGTACTTC. V gene TRBV12-1 combines with J gene TRBJ2-5; no DNA check was done on the table's D call, TRBD2. TRBV12-1 represents a pseudogene. CDR3 size: 17 residues.

V and J are TRBV5-3 and TRBJ1-1; a weak D match, TRBD1 (5 bases). TRBV5-3 is filed as an ORF, its function uncertain. This CDR3 is 14 amino acids long. V lost 6 bases to trimming and J lost 4 bases, with 16 bases between them. CDR3 DNA sequence: TGTGCCAGAACCCTGCGGCAGGGCGGCACTGAAGCTTTCTTT. Encoded protein: CARTLRQGGTEAFF.

The J gene is TRBJ1-2, the V gene TRBV7-9; the D gene is possibly TRBD1 (5 bases). Germline V gene data show CDR1 as SEHNR and CDR2 as FQNEAQ (reference sequence). The V end lost 4 bases, the J end lost 4 bases, and 13 bases lay between the germline ends. The CDR3 has 14 amino acids. CDR3 residues: CASSSAGDGYGYTF. In nucleotides, the CDR3 is TGTGCCAGCAGCTCCGCGGGGGACGGCTATGGCTACACCTTC.

V usage is TRBV5-1 and J usage is TRBJ2-7; D gene unclear. The CDR3 length is 18 residues. V was cut by 3 bases and J by 0 bases, with 22 bases left in between. The germline V gene encodes CDR1 SGHRS and CDR2 YFSETQ. The CDR3 DNA follows: TGCGCCAGCAGCTGGACGGCTTCGGTGGGCGCCATCTCCTACGAGCAGTACTTC. Translating it yields CASSWTASVGAISYEQYF.